These T cell receptor beta chains were read from a single sample in a study of T cell responses to AZD1222 COVID-19 vaccine. Produced via immunoSEQ multiplex PCR; TCRdb's table is partial and in-frame only. The sample has approximately 120,000 clones, around 87% seen once. This material consisted of peripheral blood, taken 28 days after the second AZD1222 dose. The receptors here all came from an adult who received the AZD1222 COVID-19 vaccine. Both conserved end residues are part of each CDR3. Fields, in order: V gene, D gene, J gene, clone size, CDR3 DNA, CDR3 protein. A D gene is named only where the DNA matches it firmly. Rows give clone size only sometimes, using once, few, many, or a class for an expanded clone.

V gene: TRBV19; D gene: -; J gene: TRBJ1-2; clone size: -; CDR3 DNA: TGTGCCAGTACCTCACCCATCCAGGGGCCATTTGAGAACTATGGCTACACCTTC; CDR3 protein: CASTSPIQGPFENYGYTF
V gene: TRBV12-3/TRBV12-4; D gene: -; J gene: TRBJ2-1; clone size: -; CDR3 DNA: TGTGCCAGCAGTCTTGGGACCGAGCAGTTCTTC; CDR3 protein: CASSLGTEQFF
V gene: TRBV4-1; D gene: -; J gene: TRBJ2-1; clone size: -; CDR3 DNA: TGCGCCAGCAGCCAATGGTTGCTTGGCAGAGGGGCCGGGAATGAGCAGTTCTTC; CDR3 protein: CASSQWLLGRGAGNEQFF
V gene: TRBV5-1; D gene: TRBD1; J gene: TRBJ2-3; clone size: -; CDR3 DNA: TGCGCCAGCAGCTTGGACAGGGGGATAGATACGCAGTATTTT; CDR3 protein: CASSLDRGIDTQYF
V gene: TRBV11-3; D gene: -; J gene: TRBJ2-5; clone size: once; CDR3 DNA: TGTGCCAGCAGCTTAGGGGGGCTAAAAGAGACCCAGTACTTC; CDR3 protein: CASSLGGLKETQYF
V gene: TRBV6-6; D gene: -; J gene: TRBJ2-2; clone size: -; CDR3 DNA: TGTGCCAGCAGAGGAGCGGCCCTTGGGGAGCTGTTTTTT; CDR3 protein: CASRGAALGELFF
V gene: TRBV7-9; D gene: -; J gene: TRBJ1-1; clone size: -; CDR3 DNA: TGTGCCAGCAGCGGGGAGTCTTTAGGGCCCTTTGAAGCTTTCTTT; CDR3 protein: CASSGESLGPFEAFF
V gene: TRBV4-1; D gene: TRBD1; J gene: TRBJ2-7; clone size: -; CDR3 DNA: TGCGCCAGCAGCCAAAGGGACAGGGTAAACTACGAGCAGTACTTC; CDR3 protein: CASSQRDRVNYEQYF
V gene: TRBV7-9; D gene: -; J gene: TRBJ1-1; clone size: -; CDR3 DNA: TGTGCCAGCAGCTGGATGGTGAACCCTGAAGCTTTCTTT; CDR3 protein: CASSWMVNPEAFF
V gene: TRBV15; D gene: -; J gene: TRBJ1-1; clone size: -; CDR3 DNA: TGTGCCACCAGCAGAGATAAGGGGATGAACACTGAAGCTTTCTTT; CDR3 protein: CATSRDKGMNTEAFF
V gene: TRBV12-3/TRBV12-4; D gene: -; J gene: TRBJ2-1; clone size: -; CDR3 DNA: TGTGCCAGCAGTTTAGCGTCTCCCCAGTTCTTC; CDR3 protein: CASSLASPQFF
V gene: TRBV25-1; D gene: -; J gene: TRBJ1-1; clone size: -; CDR3 DNA: TGTGCCAGCAGTGAATCCCGGAGGGCGAACACTGAAGCTTTCTTT; CDR3 protein: CASSESRRANTEAFF
V gene: TRBV5-1; D gene: -; J gene: TRBJ2-4; clone size: -; CDR3 DNA: TGCGCCAGCAGCTTGGATTCAGGCACTCTAGCCAAAAACATTCAGTACTTC; CDR3 protein: CASSLDSGTLAKNIQYF
V gene: TRBV27; D gene: -; J gene: TRBJ2-3; clone size: once; CDR3 DNA: TGTGCCAGCAGTCCGGGGACCCTCCCGGATACGCAGTATTTT; CDR3 protein: CASSPGTLPDTQYF
V gene: TRBV24-1; D gene: -; J gene: TRBJ2-3; clone size: -; CDR3 DNA: TGTGCCACCAGTGATCGCGGGCGGTCCACAGATACGCAGTATTTT; CDR3 protein: CATSDRGRSTDTQYF
V gene: TRBV5-1; D gene: TRBD1; J gene: TRBJ1-2; clone size: -; CDR3 DNA: TGCGCCAGCAGCTTGGGCGGGACAGGGCCTGGCTACACCTTC; CDR3 protein: CASSLGGTGPGYTF
V gene: TRBV5-1; D gene: -; J gene: TRBJ1-4; clone size: once; CDR3 DNA: TGCGCCAGCAGCTTGTCCCCCCCACAGGTTGTAAATGAAAAACTGTTTTTT; CDR3 protein: CASSLSPPQVVNEKLFF
V gene: TRBV15; D gene: -; J gene: TRBJ2-5; clone size: -; CDR3 DNA: TGTGCCACCAGCAGAGAATTGGTGGCCCAGTACTTC; CDR3 protein: CATSRELVAQYF
V gene: TRBV28; D gene: -; J gene: TRBJ2-7; clone size: -; CDR3 DNA: TGTGCCAGCAGTTGGGACAAGTCTGAGCAGTACTTC; CDR3 protein: CASSWDKSEQYF
V gene: TRBV5-1; D gene: -; J gene: TRBJ1-2; clone size: -; CDR3 DNA: TGCGCCAGCAGCTTGGGCCGCTATGGCTACACCTTC; CDR3 protein: CASSLGRYGYTF
V gene: TRBV6-5; D gene: -; J gene: TRBJ2-2; clone size: -; CDR3 DNA: TGTGCCAGCAGTTACCGGCAGGGTAACACCGGGGAGCTGTTTTTT; CDR3 protein: CASSYRQGNTGELFF
V gene: TRBV7-9; D gene: -; J gene: TRBJ1-2; clone size: -; CDR3 DNA: TGTGCCAGCAGTTTAGGCGACTATGGCTACACCTTC; CDR3 protein: CASSLGDYGYTF
V gene: TRBV27; D gene: -; J gene: TRBJ1-1; clone size: -; CDR3 DNA: TGTGCCAGCAGTTCAGACTCGTACACTGAAGCTTTCTTT; CDR3 protein: CASSSDSYTEAFF
V gene: TRBV29-1; D gene: -; J gene: TRBJ1-3; clone size: -; CDR3 DNA: TGCAGCGCCGTGGCTTGGGGGCAAAAGGGAAACACCATATATTTT; CDR3 protein: CSAVAWGQKGNTIYF
V gene: TRBV7-2; D gene: -; J gene: TRBJ1-6; clone size: -; CDR3 DNA: TGTGCCAGCAGCTTTATGGTGGGCAGTGCGAACTCACCCCTCCACTTT; CDR3 protein: CASSFMVGSANSPLHF
V gene: TRBV19; D gene: TRBD2; J gene: TRBJ2-7; clone size: -; CDR3 DNA: TGTGCCAGTAGCACCGGGACTAGCGGACGGCGCGAGCAGTACTTC; CDR3 protein: CASSTGTSGRREQYF
V gene: TRBV18; D gene: -; J gene: TRBJ2-2; clone size: -; CDR3 DNA: TGTGCCAGCTCACTAGACGTGGGCGGCGGGGAGCTGTTTTTT; CDR3 protein: CASSLDVGGGELFF
V gene: TRBV5-1; D gene: -; J gene: TRBJ2-1; clone size: -; CDR3 DNA: TGCGCCAGCAGCCCCGGGGCGCCGAGCTCCTACAATGAGCAGTTCTTC; CDR3 protein: CASSPGAPSSYNEQFF
V gene: TRBV27; D gene: -; J gene: TRBJ1-1; clone size: -; CDR3 DNA: TGTGCCAGCAGTTACCGGGAGGGCACTGAAGCTTTCTTT; CDR3 protein: CASSYREGTEAFF
V gene: TRBV29-1; D gene: -; J gene: TRBJ1-4; clone size: -; CDR3 DNA: TGCAGCGTTGACAAGCAGGGGCTAGGTGAAAAACTGTTTTTT; CDR3 protein: CSVDKQGLGEKLFF
V gene: TRBV12-3/TRBV12-4; D gene: -; J gene: TRBJ2-7; clone size: -; CDR3 DNA: TGTGCCAGCAGTTTAGAAGCGAGGTACGAGCAGTACTTC; CDR3 protein: CASSLEARYEQYF
V gene: TRBV11-1; D gene: -; J gene: TRBJ2-7; clone size: -; CDR3 DNA: TGTGCCAGCAGTTCTCCCCACGAGCAGTACTTC; CDR3 protein: CASSSPHEQYF
V gene: TRBV10-3; D gene: -; J gene: TRBJ2-7; clone size: -; CDR3 DNA: TGTGCCTCCAGACAGGTGGAGGACTACGAGCAGTACTTC; CDR3 protein: CASRQVEDYEQYF
V gene: TRBV27; D gene: TRBD1; J gene: TRBJ2-7; clone size: -; CDR3 DNA: TGTGCCAGCAGTCGGGACAGTCTGGCGTCGACCTACGAGCAGTACTTC; CDR3 protein: CASSRDSLASTYEQYF
V gene: TRBV19; D gene: -; J gene: TRBJ2-3; clone size: -; CDR3 DNA: TGTGCCAGTACTATTGACGGACGCACAGATACGCAGTATTTT; CDR3 protein: CASTIDGRTDTQYF
V gene: TRBV5-6; D gene: -; J gene: TRBJ1-2; clone size: -; CDR3 DNA: TGTGCCAGCAGCGCCTTCGGACGTAAATCGAGCTACACCTTC; CDR3 protein: CASSAFGRKSSYTF
V gene: TRBV19; D gene: -; J gene: TRBJ2-7; clone size: -; CDR3 DNA: TGTGCCAGTACCCCGAGCCTAGGGGCCTACGAGCAGTACTTC; CDR3 protein: CASTPSLGAYEQYF
V gene: TRBV12-3/TRBV12-4; D gene: TRBD1; J gene: TRBJ1-6; clone size: -; CDR3 DNA: TGTGCCAGCAGTTTACCGGGACAGCCCCTCCACTTT; CDR3 protein: CASSLPGQPLHF
V gene: TRBV9; D gene: TRBD2; J gene: TRBJ2-3; clone size: -; CDR3 DNA: TGTGCCAGCAGCACCTCCCCCGGGACTAGTTCAGTAGATACGCAGTATTTT; CDR3 protein: CASSTSPGTSSVDTQYF
V gene: TRBV6-2/TRBV6-3; D gene: TRBD1; J gene: TRBJ2-7; clone size: -; CDR3 DNA: TGTGCCAGCAGTTACTCGACAGGGCCAAGAAAATACGAGCAGTACTTC; CDR3 protein: CASSYSTGPRKYEQYF
V gene: TRBV7-2; D gene: TRBD1; J gene: TRBJ1-1; clone size: -; CDR3 DNA: TGTGCCAGCAGCTTATATGGGACAGGGACGGGGACTGAAGCTTTCTTT; CDR3 protein: CASSLYGTGTGTEAFF
V gene: TRBV19; D gene: TRBD1; J gene: TRBJ2-3; clone size: -; CDR3 DNA: TGTGCCAGTAGGCCAAGGGACAGGCTAACCACTAGCACAGATACGCAGTATTTT; CDR3 protein: CASRPRDRLTTSTDTQYF
V gene: TRBV10-3; D gene: -; J gene: TRBJ1-1; clone size: -; CDR3 DNA: TGTGCCATTTCTCGACGGGGCACTGAAGCTTTCTTT; CDR3 protein: CAISRRGTEAFF
V gene: TRBV6-2/TRBV6-3; D gene: TRBD1; J gene: TRBJ1-2; clone size: -; CDR3 DNA: TGTGCCAGCAGTTACGGACAGACCCCCGGGACAGCCTATGGCTACACCTTC; CDR3 protein: CASSYGQTPGTAYGYTF
V gene: TRBV13; D gene: TRBD2; J gene: TRBJ2-1; clone size: -; CDR3 DNA: TGTGCCAGCAGCTTTCCCCCGCTAGCGGGAGGGCCCGATGAGCAGTTCTTC; CDR3 protein: CASSFPPLAGGPDEQFF
V gene: TRBV7-3; D gene: TRBD1; J gene: TRBJ2-1; clone size: -; CDR3 DNA: TGTGCCAGCAGCATAGACAGGGACTCCTACAATGAGCAGTTCTTC; CDR3 protein: CASSIDRDSYNEQFF
V gene: TRBV7-3; D gene: TRBD2; J gene: TRBJ2-5; clone size: -; CDR3 DNA: TGTGCCAGCAGCCCCCTAGCGGGAGACGGGACCCAGTACTTC; CDR3 protein: CASSPLAGDGTQYF
V gene: TRBV9; D gene: TRBD1; J gene: TRBJ1-6; clone size: -; CDR3 DNA: TGTGCCAGCAGCGTTGATACAGGGGACCATTCACCCCTCCACTTT; CDR3 protein: CASSVDTGDHSPLHF